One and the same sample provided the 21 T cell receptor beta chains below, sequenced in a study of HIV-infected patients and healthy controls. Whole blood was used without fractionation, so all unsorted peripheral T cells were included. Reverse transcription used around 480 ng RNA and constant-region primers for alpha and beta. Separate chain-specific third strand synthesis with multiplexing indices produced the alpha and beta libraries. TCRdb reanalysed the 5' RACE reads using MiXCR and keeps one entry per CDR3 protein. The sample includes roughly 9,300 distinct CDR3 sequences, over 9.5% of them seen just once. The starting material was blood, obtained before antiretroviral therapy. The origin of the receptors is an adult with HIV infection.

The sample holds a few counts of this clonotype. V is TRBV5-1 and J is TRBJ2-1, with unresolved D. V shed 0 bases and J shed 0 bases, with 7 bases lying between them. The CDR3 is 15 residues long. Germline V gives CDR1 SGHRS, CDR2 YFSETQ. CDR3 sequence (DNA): TGCGCCAGCAGCTTGGACACGACCTCCTACAATGAGCAGTTCTTC. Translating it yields CASSLDTTSYNEQFF.

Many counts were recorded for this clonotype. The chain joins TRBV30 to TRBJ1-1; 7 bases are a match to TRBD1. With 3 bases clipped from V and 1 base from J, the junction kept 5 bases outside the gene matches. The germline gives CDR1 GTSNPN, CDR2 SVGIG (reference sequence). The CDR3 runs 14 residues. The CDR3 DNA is TGTGCCTGGAGCCTCGGACAGGCGAACACTGAAGCTTTCTTT. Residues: CAWSLGQANTEAFF. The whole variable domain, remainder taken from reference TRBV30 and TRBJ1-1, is SQTIHQWPATLVQPVGSPLSLECTVEGTSNPNLYWYRQAAGRGLQLLFYSVGIGQISSEVPQNLSASRPQDRQFILSSKKLLLSDSGFYLCAWSLGQANTEAFFGQGTRLTVV.

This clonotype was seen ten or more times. In nucleotides, the CDR3 is TGTGCCACTACGAGAAGTGACTACAATGAGCAGTTCTTC. Its protein product is CATTRSDYNEQFF. The V and J genes are TRBV12-3 or TRBV12-4 and TRBJ2-1; no definite D call. The CDR3 spans 13 residues. The V end lost 10 bases, the J end lost 3 bases, and 13 bases lay between the germline ends.

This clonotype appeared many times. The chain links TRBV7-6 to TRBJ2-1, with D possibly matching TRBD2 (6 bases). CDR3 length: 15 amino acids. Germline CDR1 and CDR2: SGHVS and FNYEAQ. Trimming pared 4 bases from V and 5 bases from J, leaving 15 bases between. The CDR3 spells CASSYGLQYNNEQFF. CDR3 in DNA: TGTGCCAGCAGCTACGGACTACAATATAACAATGAGCAGTTCTTC.

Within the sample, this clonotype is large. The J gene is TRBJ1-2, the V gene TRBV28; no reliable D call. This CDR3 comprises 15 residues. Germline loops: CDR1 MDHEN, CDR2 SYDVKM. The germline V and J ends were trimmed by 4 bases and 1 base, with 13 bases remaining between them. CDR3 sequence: CASSSGEGLNYGYTF. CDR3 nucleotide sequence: TGTGCCAGCAGTTCCGGAGAAGGGCTTAACTATGGCTACACCTTC.

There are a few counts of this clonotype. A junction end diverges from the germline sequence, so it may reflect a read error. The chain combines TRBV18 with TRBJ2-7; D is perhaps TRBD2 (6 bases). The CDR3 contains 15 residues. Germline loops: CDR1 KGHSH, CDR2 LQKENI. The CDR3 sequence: CASSPPDSGPYEQYF. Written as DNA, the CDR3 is TGTGCCAGCTCTCCACCCGATAGCGGCCCCTACGAGCAGTACTTC. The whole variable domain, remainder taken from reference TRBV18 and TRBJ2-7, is NAGVMQNPRHLVRRRGQEARLRCSPMKGHSHVYWYRQLPEEGLKFMVYLQKENIIDESGMPKERFSAEFPKEGPSILRIQQVVRGDSAAYFCASSPPDSGPYEQYFGPGTRLTVT.

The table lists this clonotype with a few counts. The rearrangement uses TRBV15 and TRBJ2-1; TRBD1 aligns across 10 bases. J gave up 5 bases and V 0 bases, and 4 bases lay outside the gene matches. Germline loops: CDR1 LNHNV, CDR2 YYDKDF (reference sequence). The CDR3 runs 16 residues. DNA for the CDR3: TGTGCCACCAGCAGAGATTACGGGACAGGGGACAATGAGCAGTTCTTC. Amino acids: CATSRDYGTGDNEQFF.

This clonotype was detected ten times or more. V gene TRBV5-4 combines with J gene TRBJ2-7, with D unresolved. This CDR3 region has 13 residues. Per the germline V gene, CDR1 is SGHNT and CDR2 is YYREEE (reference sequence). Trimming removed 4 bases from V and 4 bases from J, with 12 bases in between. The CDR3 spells CASSPKVWYEQYF. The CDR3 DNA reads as TGTGCCAGCAGCCCGAAAGTTTGGTACGAGCAGTACTTC. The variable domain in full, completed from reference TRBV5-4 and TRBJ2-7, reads ETGVTQSPTHLIKTRGQQVTLRCSSQSGHNTVSWYQQALGQGPQFIFQYYREEENGRGNFPPRFSGLQFPNYSSELNVNALELDDSALYLCASSPKVWYEQYFGPGTRLTVT.

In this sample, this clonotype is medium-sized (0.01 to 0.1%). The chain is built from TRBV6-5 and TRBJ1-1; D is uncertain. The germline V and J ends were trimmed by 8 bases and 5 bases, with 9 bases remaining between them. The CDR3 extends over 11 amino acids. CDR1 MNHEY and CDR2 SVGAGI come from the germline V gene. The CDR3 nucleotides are TGTGCCAGCGAGACGGGGACTGAAGCTTTCTTT. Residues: CASETGTEAFF.

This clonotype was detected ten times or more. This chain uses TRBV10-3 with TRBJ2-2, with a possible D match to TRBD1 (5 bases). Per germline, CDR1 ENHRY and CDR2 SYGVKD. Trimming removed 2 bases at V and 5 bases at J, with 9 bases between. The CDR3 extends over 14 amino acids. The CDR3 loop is CAISEKQATGELFF. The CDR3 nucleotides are TGTGCCATCAGTGAGAAACAGGCTACCGGGGAGCTGTTTTTT.

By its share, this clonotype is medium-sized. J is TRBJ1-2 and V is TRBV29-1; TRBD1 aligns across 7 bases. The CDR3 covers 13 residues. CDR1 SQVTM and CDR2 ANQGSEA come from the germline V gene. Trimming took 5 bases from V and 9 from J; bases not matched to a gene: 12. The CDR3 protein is CSVYPGTVDRYTF. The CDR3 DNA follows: TGCAGCGTTTATCCCGGGACAGTGGACCGCTACACCTTC.

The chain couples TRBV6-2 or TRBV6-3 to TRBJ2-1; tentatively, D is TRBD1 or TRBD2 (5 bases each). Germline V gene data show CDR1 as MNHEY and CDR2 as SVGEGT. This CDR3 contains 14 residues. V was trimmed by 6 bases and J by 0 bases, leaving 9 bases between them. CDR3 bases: TGTGCCAGCAGCAGGGAGAGCTCCTACAATGAGCAGTTCTTC. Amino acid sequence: CASSRESSYNEQFF.

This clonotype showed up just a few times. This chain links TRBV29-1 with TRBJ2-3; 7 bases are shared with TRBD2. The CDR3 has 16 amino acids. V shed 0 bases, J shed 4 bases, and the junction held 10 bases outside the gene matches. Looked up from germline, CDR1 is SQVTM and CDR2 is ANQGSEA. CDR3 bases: TGCAGCGTTGAAGATAGGGCTAGCGGTATATCAGATACGCAGTATTTT. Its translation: CSVEDRASGISDTQYF.

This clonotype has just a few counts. This chain's CDR3 is CASSLDTSGVYEQYF. The CDR3 coding sequence is TGCGCCAGCAGCTTGGACACATCCGGGGTTTACGAGCAGTACTTC. This chain joins TRBV5-1 and TRBJ2-7; D is perhaps TRBD2 (5 bases). Germline values: CDR1 SGHRS, CDR2 YFSETQ. The ends were cut back, 0 bases at V and 4 bases at J, with 14 bases in the middle. The CDR3 covers 15 residues.

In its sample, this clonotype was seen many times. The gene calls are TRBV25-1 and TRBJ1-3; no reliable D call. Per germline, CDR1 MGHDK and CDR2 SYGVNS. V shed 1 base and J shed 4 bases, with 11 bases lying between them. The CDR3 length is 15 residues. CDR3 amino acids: CASSEWEGRGNTIYF. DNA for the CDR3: TGTGCCAGCAGTGAATGGGAAGGGAGGGGAAACACCATATATTTT.

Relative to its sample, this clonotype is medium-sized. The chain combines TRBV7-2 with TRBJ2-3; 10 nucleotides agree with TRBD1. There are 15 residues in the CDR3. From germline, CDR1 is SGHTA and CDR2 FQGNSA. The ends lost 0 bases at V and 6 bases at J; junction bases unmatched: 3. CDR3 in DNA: TGTGCCAGCAGCTTAGCGGGACAGGGGACGGATACGCAGTATTTT. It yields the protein CASSLAGQGTDTQYF.

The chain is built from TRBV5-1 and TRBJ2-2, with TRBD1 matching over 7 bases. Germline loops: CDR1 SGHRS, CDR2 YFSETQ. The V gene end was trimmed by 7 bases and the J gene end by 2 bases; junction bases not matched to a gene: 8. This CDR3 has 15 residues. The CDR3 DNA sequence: TGCGCCAGCCAGATCCGGGACAGCAACACCGGGGAGCTGTTTTTT. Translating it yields CASQIRDSNTGELFF.

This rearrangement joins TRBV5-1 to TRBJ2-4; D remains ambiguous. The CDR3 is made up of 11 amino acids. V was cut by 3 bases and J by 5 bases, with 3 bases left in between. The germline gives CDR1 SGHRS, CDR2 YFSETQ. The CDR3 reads CASSYENIQYF. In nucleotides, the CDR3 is TGCGCCAGCAGCTACGAAAACATTCAGTACTTC.

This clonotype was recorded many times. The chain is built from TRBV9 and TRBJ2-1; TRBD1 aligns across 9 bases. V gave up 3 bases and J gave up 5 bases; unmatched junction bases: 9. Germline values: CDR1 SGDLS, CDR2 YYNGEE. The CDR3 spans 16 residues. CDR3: CASSAVGTGSDNEQFF. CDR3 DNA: TGTGCCAGCAGCGCGGTAGGGACAGGGAGCGACAATGAGCAGTTCTTC.

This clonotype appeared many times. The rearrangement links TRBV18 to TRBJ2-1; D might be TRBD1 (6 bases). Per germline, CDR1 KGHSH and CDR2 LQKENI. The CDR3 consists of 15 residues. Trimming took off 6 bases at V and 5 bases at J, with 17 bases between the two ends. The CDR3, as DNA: TGTGCCAGCTCTCTCTTCCGGACAGTGGACAATGAGCAGTTCTTC. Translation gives CASSLFRTVDNEQFF.

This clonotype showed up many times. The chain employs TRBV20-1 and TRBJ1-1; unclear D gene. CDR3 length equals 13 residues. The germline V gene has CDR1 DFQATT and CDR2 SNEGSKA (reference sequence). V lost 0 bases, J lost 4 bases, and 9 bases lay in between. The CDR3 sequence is CSAREDWGTEAFF. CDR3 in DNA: TGCAGTGCTAGAGAGGACTGGGGCACTGAAGCTTTCTTT.